This TCR beta chain stems from a study of T cells in Graves' hyperthyroidism and ophthalmopathy. Study at large: Peripheral blood specimens were obtained at initial diagnosis, prior to any treatment.

Findings and limits, study-wide: Most thyroid clonotypes that were expanded above 0.001 also turned up in blood.

Germline CDR1 reads SGHAT; CDR2 reads FQNNGV. The CDR3 has 16 amino acids. Trimming shortened V by 5 bases and J by 7 bases, and 23 bases separated the two germline ends. This clonotype occurred many times. No antigen is known for it. Researchers amplified the TCR beta CDR3 regions from RNA transcripts. TCR CDR3 underwent first-round RT-PCR with the HTBI primer set. Each CDR3 protein gets one entry after TCRdb re-called the multiplex PCR reads with MiXCR. The sample carries roughly 300,000 distinct CDR3 sequences, around a sixth recorded once. Patients with uncontrolled infections, other autoimmune diseases, pregnancy or lactation were excluded.

The genes are TRBV11-2 and TRBJ2-5, with D possibly being TRBD2 (5 bases). The sequencing input was blood. The sequence was obtained from a woman in her fifties or sixties with Graves' hyperthyroidism. The CDR3 DNA reads as TGTGCCAGCAGCGCGCGGACCGCGCCCCGGGAAGGGACCCAGTACTTC. As protein: CASSARTAPREGTQYF.